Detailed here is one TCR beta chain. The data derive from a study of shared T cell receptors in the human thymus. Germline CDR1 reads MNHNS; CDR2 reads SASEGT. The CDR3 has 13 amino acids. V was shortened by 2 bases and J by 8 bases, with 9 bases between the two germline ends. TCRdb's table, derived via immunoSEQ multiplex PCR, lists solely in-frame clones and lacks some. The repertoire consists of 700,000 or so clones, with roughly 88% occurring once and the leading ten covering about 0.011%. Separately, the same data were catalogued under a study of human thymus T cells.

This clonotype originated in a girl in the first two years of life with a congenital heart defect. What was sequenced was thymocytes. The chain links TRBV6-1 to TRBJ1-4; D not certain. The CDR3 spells CASSEQAGEKLFF. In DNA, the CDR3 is TGTGCCAGCAGTGAACAGGCGGGGGAAAAACTGTTTTTT.